This passage covers 26 T cell receptor beta chains from one sample sequenced in a study of CD8 T cells in ankylosing spondylitis. One entry per CDR3 protein, called by TCRdb with MiXCR from the 5' RACE reads. Here the sample spans approximately 300,000 distinct CDR3 sequences, 20% being singletons. The sample was blood, either unsorted or a sorted T cell fraction (not recorded which). The receptors stem from a male donor with ankylosing spondylitis or in good health (not recorded which).

The chain links TRBV6-1 to TRBJ2-3, with D unresolved. The germline V gene has CDR1 MNHNS and CDR2 SASEGT. V lost 1 base and J lost 11, with 7 bases in between. The CDR3 is 11 amino acids. The CDR3 is CASSEVTEQYF. CDR3 nucleotides: TGTGCCAGCAGTGAAGTAACTGAGCAGTATTTT.

The chain carries TRBV5-6 and TRBJ2-4, with 7 bases aligning to TRBD2. The CDR3 is 15 amino acids. CDR1 and CDR2 (germline): SGHDT, YYEEEE. The junction had 3 bases not matched to a gene; V was cut back by 3 bases and J by 0 bases. The CDR3 DNA is TGTGCCAGCAGCTCGGGGGGAATAGCCAAAAACATTCAGTACTTC. As protein: CASSSGGIAKNIQYF.

This chain links TRBV29-1 with TRBJ2-1; 13 bases line up with TRBD2. Germline lookup yields CDR1 SQVTM and CDR2 ANQGSEA. The V gene end was trimmed by 4 bases and the J gene end by 7 bases; junction bases not matched to a gene: 7. This CDR3 spans 15 amino acids. The CDR3 reads CSVGILAGGRNEQFF. In nucleotides, the CDR3 is TGCAGCGTTGGGATACTAGCGGGAGGGCGGAATGAGCAGTTCTTC.

The rearrangement links TRBV20-1 to TRBJ1-1, with D possibly matching TRBD1 (6 bases). The V gene's germline CDR1 is DFQATT and CDR2 SNEGSKA (reference sequence). With 6 bases removed from V and 0 bases from J, the gap between germline ends came to 14 bases. The CDR3 is 14 residues long. CDR3 coding DNA: TGCAGTGCCCGAATGGGACATCTGAACACTGAAGCTTTCTTT. Amino acids: CSARMGHLNTEAFF.

The sample holds a few counts of this clonotype. This chain uses TRBV9 with TRBJ2-5; 9 nucleotides line up with TRBD2. CDR1 is SGDLS and CDR2 is YYNGEE in the germline V gene. This CDR3 spans 15 amino acids. Losses at the gene ends were 0 bases for V and 3 bases for J; bases not matched to a gene: 3. The CDR3 here is CASSVDSGREETQYF. CDR3 nucleotides: TGTGCCAGCAGCGTAGATAGCGGGAGAGAAGAGACCCAGTACTTC.

V usage is TRBV9 and J usage is TRBJ1-1; D call uncertain. V was trimmed by 1 base and J by 0 bases, leaving 4 bases between them. CDR3 length equals 13 residues. Germline V gives CDR1 SGDLS, CDR2 YYNGEE. CDR3 loop: CASSVMVNTEAFF. CDR3 DNA sequence: TGTGCCAGCAGCGTAATGGTGAACACTGAAGCTTTCTTT.

This chain joins TRBV23-1 and TRBJ1-4; D possibly corresponds to TRBD1 (6 bases). TRBV23-1 is an ORF, and what it does is uncertain. Trimming stripped 7 bases from V and 5 bases from J, with 11 bases between. The CDR3 is 13 residues long. The CDR3, as DNA: TGCGCCAGCATCAGGGGATCAAATGAAAAACTGTTTTTT. Its translation is CASIRGSNEKLFF.

This clonotype has more than one count but fewer than ten. This chain's CDR3 is CASSLSGGAIQETQYF. CDR3 sequence (DNA): TGTGCCAGCAGTTTATCGGGGGGGGCGATCCAAGAGACCCAGTACTTC. The rearrangement links TRBV27 to TRBJ2-5, with a possible D match to TRBD2 (7 bases). Trimming cost V 0 bases and J 1 base, with 12 bases left between them. There are 16 residues in the CDR3. The germline gives CDR1 MNHEY, CDR2 SMNVEV (reference sequence).

This clonotype was seen many times. V gene TRBV5-1 combines with J gene TRBJ2-1; 11 nucleotides match TRBD2. Germline V gene lookup returns CDR1 SGHRS and CDR2 YFSETQ. After removal of 3 bases from V and 7 bases from J, the junction contained 15 bases not matched to a gene. CDR3 length equals 18 residues. The CDR3 reads CASSWVSPATSGKNEQFF. CDR3 DNA: TGCGCCAGCAGCTGGGTCTCACCTGCGACTAGCGGGAAAAATGAGCAGTTCTTC.

This rearrangement joins TRBV2 to TRBJ2-7, with 12 bases lining up with TRBD2. CDR1 is SNHLY, CDR2 FYNNEI, per germline. V lost 8 bases to trimming and J lost 2 bases; unmatched junction nucleotides: 4. This CDR3 is 14 amino acids long. CDR3: CASGSSGGAYEQYV. The CDR3 nucleotides are TGTGCCAGCGGCTCTAGCGGGGGGGCCTACGAGCAGTACGTC.

This clonotype has a handful of counts. The chain carries TRBV20-1 and TRBJ2-3, with TRBD2 matching over 9 bases. V shed 5 bases and J 4 bases; nucleotides not matched to a gene: 7. Per germline, CDR1 DFQATT and CDR2 SNEGSKA (reference sequence). The CDR3 is made up of 14 amino acids. The CDR3 DNA reads TGCAGTGCTTCGAGCGGGGGGATGTCAGATACGCAGTATTTT. Its translation: CSASSGGMSDTQYF.

This clonotype was seen more than once but under ten times. This chain joins TRBV12-3 or TRBV12-4 and TRBJ1-6, with TRBD1 as a possible D gene (6 bases). The CDR3 is 14 residues long. V was pared by 2 bases and J by 9 bases, with 11 bases between. The CDR3 region is CASSLQGTGSPLHF. CDR3 sequence (DNA): TGTGCCAGCAGTTTACAGGGGACGGGTTCACCCCTCCACTTT.

The chain employs TRBV5-1 and TRBJ2-1; 13 nucleotides line up with TRBD2. The V segment lost 4 bases and the J segment 3 bases; nucleotides outside the gene matches: 7. This CDR3 is 17 amino acids long. Germline CDR1 reads SGHRS; CDR2 reads YFSETQ. Here the CDR3 reads CASSAGTSGTNYNEQFF. CDR3 coding DNA: TGCGCCAGCAGCGCCGGGACTAGCGGGACCAACTACAATGAGCAGTTCTTC. Full variable domain (outside the CDR3, taken from reference TRBV5-1 and TRBJ2-1): KAGVTQTPRYLIKTRGQQVTLSCSPISGHRSVSWYQQTPGQGLQFLFEYFSETQRNKGNFPGRFSGRQFSNSRSEMNVSTLELGDSALYLCASSAGTSGTNYNEQFFGPGTRLTVL.

The chain is built from TRBV29-1 and TRBJ1-5; no definite D call. This CDR3 is 16 amino acids long. Germline V gene data show CDR1 as SQVTM and CDR2 as ANQGSEA. The V end was cut by 6 bases, the J end by 0 bases, with 18 bases between. The CDR3 DNA sequence: TGCAGCGTCCGCGATGGAGGTTCCAGTAGCAATCAGCCCCAGCATTTT. Translation gives CSVRDGGSSSNQPQHF.

The genes are TRBV5-1 and TRBJ2-1; D perhaps matches TRBD1 (6 bases). V lost 0 bases and J 6 bases, leaving 13 bases between the germline ends. The CDR3 has 15 residues. The germline CDR1 and CDR2 sequences are SGHRS and YFSETQ. DNA for the CDR3: TGCGCCAGCAGCTTGGCCGTGGGGGCCAGCAATGAGCAGTTCTTC. Its translation is CASSLAVGASNEQFF.

The sample holds a few counts of this clonotype. The J gene is TRBJ2-1, the V gene TRBV9, with no clear D. V was shortened by 0 bases and J by 8 bases, with 18 bases between the two germline ends. Germline-derived CDR1 and CDR2 are SGDLS and YYNGEE. This CDR3 spans 16 amino acids. CDR3 DNA: TGTGCCAGCAGCGTAGGGGGAAGTTCCTTACCCCATGAGCAGTTCTTC. It specifies CASSVGGSSLPHEQFF.

There are a few counts of this clonotype. This sequence joins TRBV28 and TRBJ1-1; TRBD1 is a possible D gene (6 bases). V lost 2 bases to trimming and J lost 7 bases, with 11 bases between them. CDR3 length equals 13 residues. Germline loops: CDR1 MDHEN, CDR2 SYDVKM. CDR3 sequence (DNA): TGTGCCAGCAGTTTAGCAGGGGTAGGTGAAGCTTTCTTT. As protein: CASSLAGVGEAFF.

This clonotype has a count of ten or more. The chain joins TRBV6-5 to TRBJ1-3; 9 positions match TRBD1. Germline V gene lookup returns CDR1 MNHEY and CDR2 SVGAGI. Trimming removed 5 bases from V and 8 bases from J; junction bases left unmatched: 7. This CDR3 contains 14 residues. The CDR3, as DNA: TGTGCCAGCAGTAACCGGGACAGGGCCTACACCATATATTTT. Its protein is CASSNRDRAYTIYF.

The chain combines TRBV15 with TRBJ2-3; the match to TRBD2 covers 9 bases. In germline, CDR1 is LNHNV, CDR2 YYDKDF (reference sequence). The CDR3 runs 16 residues. V was clipped by 2 bases and J by 2 bases; unmatched bases: 5. The CDR3 DNA reads TGTGCCACCAGCAGACCCTCTAGCGGGGCCACAGATACGCAGTATTTT. Translating it yields CATSRPSSGATDTQYF.

The gene calls are TRBV19 and TRBJ2-7; 9 nucleotides match TRBD1. The CDR3 consists of 12 residues. The germline V gene encodes CDR1 LNHDA and CDR2 SQIVND (reference sequence). V shed 5 bases and J 5 bases; nucleotides not matched to a gene: 1. In nucleotides, the CDR3 is TGTGCCAGTAGTGGGACAGGGAACGAGCAGTACGTC. It is translated as CASSGTGNEQYV.

The V gene is TRBV12-3 or TRBV12-4, the J gene TRBJ2-1; 9 bases are a match to TRBD1. There are 15 residues in the CDR3. The V segment lost 6 bases and the J segment 4 bases; nucleotides outside the gene matches: 7. The CDR3 sequence: CASRMTGGFYNEQFF. The DNA of the CDR3 is TGTGCCAGCAGGATGACAGGGGGTTTTTACAATGAGCAGTTCTTC.

CDR3 sequence reads: CASSEPGRGYGYTF. The CDR3 coding sequence is TGTGCCAGCAGTGAACCCGGCAGGGGCTATGGCTACACCTTC. V usage is TRBV25-1 and J usage is TRBJ1-2; D is perhaps TRBD1 (6 bases). V lost 2 bases and J 4 bases, leaving 11 bases between the germline ends. There are 14 residues in the CDR3. Germline assignment: CDR1 MGHDK and CDR2 SYGVNS.

DNA of the CDR3: TGTGCCATCAGGGGGACAGGGCAAAGGGGGTCACCCCTCCACTTT. It yields the protein CAIRGTGQRGSPLHF. The rearrangement uses TRBV10-3 and TRBJ1-6; 9 bases align to TRBD1. There are 15 residues in the CDR3. V gave up 6 bases and J gave up 10 bases; unmatched junction bases: 10. Germline loops: CDR1 ENHRY, CDR2 SYGVKD.

In this sample, this clonotype turned up once. As DNA, the CDR3 is TGTGCCAGCAGACTCTCGGGAGCCGGGGAGCTGTTTTTT. This gives the protein CASRLSGAGELFF. The chain is built from TRBV2 and TRBJ2-2; tentatively, D is TRBD2 (6 bases). V lost 6 bases to trimming and J lost 6 bases, with 11 bases between them. This CDR3 has 13 amino acids. CDR1 is SNHLY and CDR2 is FYNNEI in the germline V gene.

The gene calls are TRBV10-2 and TRBJ2-7; D may be TRBD1 (6 bases). From germline, CDR1 is WSHSY and CDR2 SAAADI. Between the trimmed V and J ends, which lost 6 bases and 0 bases, there was a span of 6 bases. The CDR3 has 12 amino acids. The CDR3 DNA follows: TGCGCCAGCAGACAGGGCTCCTACGAGCAGTACGTC. Encoded protein: CASRQGSYEQYV.

At least ten counts were recorded for this clonotype. The V and J genes are TRBV20-1 and TRBJ2-1; the match to TRBD2 covers 8 bases. CDR1 is DFQATT, CDR2 SNEGSKA, per germline (reference sequence). The CDR3 has 13 residues. Trimming removed 4 bases from V and 6 bases from J; junction bases left unmatched: 5. The CDR3 sequence: CSAKRELGNEQFF. The CDR3 region has the DNA TGCAGTGCTAAGCGGGAGCTAGGCAATGAGCAGTTCTTC.